The rows below give T cell receptor beta chains drawn from one sample of a study of PD-1 blockade in classical Hodgkin lymphoma. Only in-frame clones appear in the TCRdb table, and some are missing; sequencing was by immunoSEQ multiplex PCR. The sample consists of around 23,000 clones, 84% of them appearing once. The material sequenced was CD4+ T cells from blood, taken at baseline. These receptors were obtained from a human donor with classical Hodgkin lymphoma. The CDR3 runs from the conserved cysteine through the conserved F or W. A D gene is named only where the DNA matches it firmly. A row's size may be missing; if present it is once, few, many or a size class.

v_gene: TRBV9
d_gene: .
j_gene: TRBJ2-1
abundance: .
CDR3aa: CASSPLKPPLFF
CDR3nt: TGTGCCAGCAGCCCCCTGAAACCCCCTCTGTTCTTC

v_gene: TRBV7-2
d_gene: TRBD1
j_gene: TRBJ1-2
abundance: few
CDR3aa: CASSIDRASGYTF
CDR3nt: TGTGCCAGCAGCATAGACAGGGCTTCGGGCTACACCTTC

v_gene: TRBV11-2
d_gene: TRBD1
j_gene: TRBJ2-3
abundance: .
CDR3aa: CASRTGGGTDTQYF
CDR3nt: TGTGCCAGCCGAACAGGGGGCGGCACAGATACGCAGTATTTT

v_gene: TRBV5-1
d_gene: .
j_gene: TRBJ1-4
abundance: .
CDR3aa: CASSSLGLGNEKLFF
CDR3nt: TGCGCCAGCAGCTCACTGGGCCTGGGGAATGAAAAACTGTTTTTT

v_gene: TRBV19
d_gene: .
j_gene: TRBJ1-2
abundance: .
CDR3aa: CASSPTINYGYTF
CDR3nt: TGTGCCAGTAGTCCGACTATTAACTATGGCTACACCTTC

v_gene: TRBV30
d_gene: .
j_gene: TRBJ2-1
abundance: few
CDR3aa: CAWKTSVGASYNEQFF
CDR3nt: TGTGCCTGGAAGACGTCTGTGGGGGCATCCTACAATGAGCAGTTCTTC

v_gene: TRBV13
d_gene: TRBD1
j_gene: TRBJ2-2
abundance: .
CDR3aa: CASSFPLTGTDTGELFF
CDR3nt: TGTGCCAGCAGCTTCCCCTTGACAGGGACCGACACCGGGGAGCTGTTTTTT

v_gene: TRBV9
d_gene: .
j_gene: TRBJ2-3
abundance: .
CDR3aa: CASSSQGRDTQYF
CDR3nt: TGTGCCAGCAGCTCCCAAGGAAGGGATACGCAGTATTTT

v_gene: TRBV30
d_gene: .
j_gene: TRBJ2-2
abundance: .
CDR3aa: CAWRQTLNTGELFF
CDR3nt: TGTGCCTGGAGGCAGACCTTGAACACCGGGGAGCTGTTTTTT

v_gene: TRBV27
d_gene: .
j_gene: TRBJ1-6
abundance: .
CDR3aa: CASSLTGGSPLHF
CDR3nt: TGTGCCAGCAGTTTAACCGGGGGTTCACCCCTCCACTTT

v_gene: TRBV21-1
d_gene: .
j_gene: TRBJ1-6
abundance: .
CDR3aa: CASSKTPGDATVPLHF
CDR3nt: TGTGCCAGCAGCAAAACCCCAGGAGACGCAACAGTACCCCTCCACTTT

v_gene: TRBV7-8
d_gene: .
j_gene: TRBJ1-5
abundance: .
CDR3aa: CASSLFGTGARQPQHF
CDR3nt: TGTGCCAGCAGCTTGTTCGGTACGGGGGCTCGACAGCCCCAGCATTTT

v_gene: TRBV9
d_gene: .
j_gene: TRBJ2-6
abundance: .
CDR3aa: CASSLRSSGANVLTF
CDR3nt: TGTGCCAGCAGCTTAAGGAGCTCTGGGGCCAACGTCCTGACTTTC

v_gene: TRBV19
d_gene: .
j_gene: TRBJ2-3
abundance: .
CDR3aa: CASSDSSTDTQYF
CDR3nt: TGTGCCAGTTCAGATTCTAGCACAGATACGCAGTATTTT

v_gene: TRBV7-2
d_gene: TRBD2
j_gene: TRBJ2-3
abundance: .
CDR3aa: CASSLGLASPMYF
CDR3nt: TGTGCCAGCAGCTTGGGACTAGCGTCACCTATGTATTTT

v_gene: TRBV6-6
d_gene: TRBD2
j_gene: TRBJ2-5
abundance: .
CDR3aa: CASSYPGGGQETQYF
CDR3nt: TGTGCCAGCAGTTACCCCGGGGGGGGCCAAGAGACCCAGTACTTC

v_gene: TRBV5-4
d_gene: TRBD2
j_gene: TRBJ2-1
abundance: .
CDR3aa: CASSSARLAGGSEQFF
CDR3nt: TGTGCCAGCAGCTCGGCCCGACTAGCGGGGGGGTCTGAGCAGTTCTTC

v_gene: TRBV28
d_gene: .
j_gene: TRBJ1-1
abundance: .
CDR3aa: CASSFSPDRLDPNTEAFF
CDR3nt: TGTGCCAGCAGTTTTTCCCCCGACAGACTTGACCCGAACACTGAAGCTTTCTTT

v_gene: TRBV19
d_gene: TRBD1
j_gene: TRBJ1-6
abundance: .
CDR3aa: CASGDRQNSPLHF
CDR3nt: TGTGCCAGCGGGGACAGGCAGAATTCACCCCTCCACTTT

v_gene: TRBV7-9
d_gene: .
j_gene: TRBJ1-4
abundance: once
CDR3aa: CASSPGGIYRAATNEKLFF
CDR3nt: TGTGCCAGCAGCCCCGGGGGGATATACAGGGCTGCAACTAATGAAAAACTGTTTTTT

v_gene: TRBV4-2
d_gene: .
j_gene: TRBJ1-6
abundance: .
CDR3aa: CASSHNRVNSPLHF
CDR3nt: TGTGCCAGCAGCCATAACAGGGTTAATTCACCCCTCCACTTT

v_gene: TRBV5-4
d_gene: .
j_gene: TRBJ2-5
abundance: .
CDR3aa: CASSLAAAIKETQYF
CDR3nt: TGTGCCAGCAGCTTGGCCGCGGCGATTAAAGAGACCCAGTACTTC

v_gene: TRBV15
d_gene: TRBD1
j_gene: TRBJ1-5
abundance: .
CDR3aa: CATSTYRGGDQPQHF
CDR3nt: TGTGCCACCAGCACCTACAGGGGTGGGGATCAGCCCCAGCATTTT

v_gene: TRBV29-1
d_gene: .
j_gene: TRBJ1-2
abundance: few
CDR3aa: CSVGGLMMGGYTF
CDR3nt: TGCAGCGTCGGGGGACTGATGATGGGTGGCTACACCTTC

v_gene: TRBV5-5
d_gene: .
j_gene: TRBJ1-2
abundance: .
CDR3aa: CASSLVGGPSYGYTF
CDR3nt: TGTGCCAGCAGCTTGGTGGGGGGGCCGAGCTATGGCTACACCTTC

v_gene: TRBV9
d_gene: .
j_gene: TRBJ2-7
abundance: .
CDR3aa: CASSVAPTETYEQYF
CDR3nt: TGTGCCAGCAGCGTAGCCCCGACGGAAACTTACGAGCAGTACTTC

v_gene: TRBV7-6
d_gene: .
j_gene: TRBJ2-3
abundance: .
CDR3aa: CASSSTDIGNTQYF
CDR3nt: TGTGCCAGCAGCTCGACAGACATCGGGAATACGCAGTATTTT

v_gene: TRBV6-5
d_gene: .
j_gene: TRBJ2-3
abundance: .
CDR3aa: CASSYSAGGDTQYF
CDR3nt: TGTGCCAGCAGTTACTCAGCCGGGGGCGATACGCAGTATTTT

v_gene: TRBV7-3
d_gene: TRBD2
j_gene: TRBJ2-1
abundance: .
CDR3aa: CASSSQPAGGRNEQFF
CDR3nt: TGTGCCAGCAGCTCCCAACCGGCGGGGGGGCGGAATGAGCAGTTCTTC

v_gene: TRBV27
d_gene: .
j_gene: TRBJ1-5
abundance: .
CDR3aa: CASSPLNQPQHF
CDR3nt: TGTGCCAGCAGTCCCCTCAACCAGCCCCAGCATTTT

v_gene: TRBV6-5
d_gene: .
j_gene: TRBJ2-7
abundance: .
CDR3aa: CASSYSADSYEQYF
CDR3nt: TGTGCCAGCAGTTACTCGGCGGACAGCTACGAGCAGTACTTC

v_gene: TRBV11-2
d_gene: .
j_gene: TRBJ1-4
abundance: .
CDR3aa: CASSHFTGEGEKLFF
CDR3nt: TGTGCCAGCAGCCATTTCACGGGGGAAGGTGAAAAACTGTTTTTT

v_gene: TRBV6-1
d_gene: .
j_gene: TRBJ1-5
abundance: .
CDR3aa: CASGKDAMNQPQHF
CDR3nt: TGTGCCAGCGGAAAGGACGCGATGAATCAGCCCCAGCATTTT

v_gene: TRBV30
d_gene: TRBD1
j_gene: TRBJ1-5
abundance: .
CDR3aa: CAWQKPDRGLQPQHF
CDR3nt: TGTGCCTGGCAGAAGCCAGACAGGGGGCTTCAGCCCCAGCATTTT

v_gene: TRBV5-1
d_gene: .
j_gene: TRBJ1-1
abundance: .
CDR3aa: CASSLSTEAFF
CDR3nt: TGCGCCAGCAGCTTGTCAACTGAAGCTTTCTTT

v_gene: TRBV7-9
d_gene: .
j_gene: TRBJ1-1
abundance: .
CDR3aa: CASSITGANTEAFF
CDR3nt: TGTGCCAGCAGCATAACGGGGGCGAACACTGAAGCTTTCTTT

v_gene: TRBV7-9
d_gene: .
j_gene: TRBJ1-4
abundance: few
CDR3aa: CASSLGTENEKLFF
CDR3nt: TGTGCCAGCAGCTTAGGGACAGAGAATGAAAAACTGTTTTTT

v_gene: TRBV5-1
d_gene: TRBD1
j_gene: TRBJ1-6
abundance: .
CDR3aa: CASNLGQSNSPLHF
CDR3nt: TGCGCCAGCAATCTGGGACAGTCTAATTCACCCCTCCACTTT

v_gene: TRBV6-6
d_gene: .
j_gene: TRBJ2-1
abundance: .
CDR3aa: CASSSMTSNEQFF
CDR3nt: TGTGCCAGCAGTTCCATGACTTCAAATGAGCAGTTCTTC

v_gene: TRBV27
d_gene: .
j_gene: TRBJ1-5
abundance: .
CDR3aa: CASGAGPRGDQPQHF
CDR3nt: TGTGCCAGCGGGGCGGGCCCCCGTGGGGATCAGCCCCAGCATTTT